Listed here are 24 T cell receptor beta chains from one sample, sequenced in a study of T-cell memory formation after mild COVID-19. TCRdb re-called the 5' RACE reads through MiXCR, storing one row per CDR3 protein. The sample holds 170,000 or so distinct CDR3 sequences; 20% to 25% are singletons and the top ten take 23%. Material for sequencing was PBMCs or a T cell subset sorted from them (not recorded which). The receptors come from an adult woman who had mild COVID-19 (a few samples of this study predate the infection). Cell type and time point are not known.

The chain uses TRBV5-5 and TRBJ2-1; 14 nucleotides align to TRBD2. Germline loops: CDR1 SGHKS, CDR2 YYEKEE (reference sequence). This CDR3 region has 17 residues. Trimming removed 0 bases from V and 8 bases from J; junction bases left unmatched: 7. The CDR3 nucleotides are TGTGCCAGCAGCTTGGTGACTAGCGGGAGGGCCCGTGATGAGCAGTTCTTC. This codes for CASSLVTSGRARDEQFF. Supplemented by reference TRBV5-5 and TRBJ2-1, the full variable domain reads DAGVTQSPTHLIKTRGQQVTLRCSPISGHKSVSWYQQVLGQGPQFIFQYYEKEERGRGNFPDRFSARQFPNYSSELNVNALLLGDSALYLCASSLVTSGRARDEQFFGPGTRLTVL.

The chain recombines TRBV11-3 with TRBJ2-7; 7 bases fit TRBD2. V was clipped by 1 base and J by 1 base; unmatched bases: 7. CDR3 length: 16 residues. The germline CDR1 and CDR2 sequences are SGHNT and YENEEA. The CDR3 sequence: CASSLVEASGSYEQYF. In DNA, the CDR3 is TGTGCCAGCAGCTTAGTAGAAGCTAGCGGATCCTACGAGCAGTACTTC. Variable domain in full (rest from reference TRBV11-3 and TRBJ2-7): EAGVVQSPRYKIIEKKQPVAFWCNPISGHNTLYWYLQNLGQGPELLIRYENEEAVDDSQLPKDRFSAERLKGVDSTLKIQPAELGDSAVYLCASSLVEASGSYEQYFGPGTRLTVT.

The genes are TRBV10-3 and TRBJ2-1; TRBD2 aligns across 12 bases. There are 16 residues in the CDR3. CDR1 is ENHRY, CDR2 SYGVKD, per germline. V gave up 3 bases and J gave up 2 bases; unmatched junction bases: 2. The CDR3 region has the DNA TGTGCCATCAGTGATGCTAGCGGGAGGGCCTACAATGAGCAGTTCTTC. It translates to CAISDASGRAYNEQFF.

This clonotype was detected a few times. For the CDR3, the DNA is TGTGCCAGCAGCCAAGATTGGGGGAGAGATACGCAGTATTTT. Amino acid sequence: CASSQDWGRDTQYF. The chain recombines TRBV3-1 with TRBJ2-3; D is perhaps TRBD1 or TRBD2 (5 bases each). Germline V gives CDR1 LGHDT, CDR2 YNNKEL (reference sequence). V gave up 0 bases and J gave up 5 bases, with 9 bases separating them. The CDR3 has 14 residues.

There are a few counts of this clonotype. J is TRBJ1-1 and V is TRBV7-9, with D unresolved. Germline V gene data show CDR1 as SEHNR and CDR2 as FQNEAQ (reference sequence). Trimming took 1 base from V and 2 from J, leaving 8 bases between them. This CDR3 spans 14 amino acids. CDR3 DNA: TGTGCCAGCAGCTTAGTCTTCGGTAACACTGAAGCTTTCTTT. Its translation is CASSLVFGNTEAFF. The whole variable domain, filled in from reference TRBV7-9 and TRBJ1-1, reads DTGVSQNPRHKITKRGQNVTFRCDPISEHNRLYWYRQTLGQGPEFLTYFQNEAQLEKSRLLSDRFSAERPKGSFSTLEIQRTEQGDSAMYLCASSLVFGNTEAFFGQGTRLTVV.

The genes are TRBV20-1 and TRBJ2-1; TRBD2 agrees at 9 bases. The V gene end was trimmed by 5 bases and the J gene end by 0 bases; junction bases not matched to a gene: 8. Germline V gene data show CDR1 as DFQATT and CDR2 as SNEGSKA (reference sequence). The CDR3 contains 16 residues. The CDR3 loop reads CSAGGTSRSSYNEQFF. The CDR3 bases are TGCAGTGCTGGCGGGACTAGCCGGAGCTCCTACAATGAGCAGTTCTTC.

This clonotype came up a few times. The chain has TRBV11-2 and TRBJ2-5; D is unresolved. Trimming left V 2 bases short and J 3 bases short, with 4 bases between. This CDR3 region has 12 residues. In germline, CDR1 is SGHAT, CDR2 FQNNGV. The CDR3 sequence is CASSLPEETQYF. CDR3 in DNA: TGTGCCAGCAGCTTACCCGAAGAGACCCAGTACTTC.

This clonotype appeared a few times. V gene TRBV5-1 combines with J gene TRBJ1-1; weak D call: TRBD1 (6 bases). The CDR3 contains 14 residues. Trimming stripped 4 bases from V and 5 bases from J, with 15 bases between. CDR1 is SGHRS and CDR2 is YFSETQ in the germline V gene. The CDR3 nucleotides are TGCGCCAGCAGCCACGGGACATCAGGAACTGAAGCTTTCTTT. As protein: CASSHGTSGTEAFF.

This clonotype has more than one count but fewer than ten. The chain links TRBV4-1 to TRBJ2-7; 7 bases fit TRBD1. Germline V gene sequence: CDR1 MGHRA, CDR2 YSYEKL. The CDR3 has 16 residues. The ends lost 3 bases at V and 0 bases at J; junction bases unmatched: 8. CDR3 sequence reads: CASSQEGGYGSYEQYF. CDR3 DNA sequence: TGCGCCAGCAGCCAGGAAGGGGGCTATGGCTCCTACGAGCAGTACTTC.

The gene calls are TRBV7-8 and TRBJ1-2; D ambiguous. This CDR3 has 17 residues. Trimming cost V 1 base and J 2 bases, with 17 bases left between them. Looked up from germline, CDR1 is SGHVS and CDR2 is FQNEAQ. For the CDR3, the DNA is TGTGCCAGCAGCTTAGAGGTCAGCCCCTCAGAGAACTATGGCTACACCTTC. Translating gives CASSLEVSPSENYGYTF.

This clonotype was counted between two and nine times. The chain couples TRBV12-3 or TRBV12-4 to TRBJ1-1; D not resolved. This CDR3 has 13 amino acids. V lost 1 base, J lost 11 bases, and 14 bases lay in between. The CDR3 loop is CASSLGLTFGAFF. The CDR3 nucleotides are TGTGCCAGCAGTTTAGGACTGACCTTTGGGGCTTTCTTT.

The V gene is TRBV9, the J gene TRBJ1-1, with D maybe TRBD1 (6 bases). Per germline, CDR1 SGDLS and CDR2 YYNGEE. This CDR3 is built from 16 residues. Trimming pared 0 bases from V and 1 base from J, leaving 13 bases between. The CDR3 here is CASSVEGGGKNTEAFF. The CDR3 bases are TGTGCCAGCAGCGTAGAAGGGGGAGGGAAGAACACTGAAGCTTTCTTT. Combining the CDR3 with reference TRBV9 and TRBJ1-1 gives the whole variable domain DSGVTQTPKHLITATGQRVTLRCSPRSGDLSVYWYQQSLDQGLQFLIQYYNGEERAKGNILERFSAQQFPDLHSELNLSSLELGDSALYFCASSVEGGGKNTEAFFGQGTRLTVV.

This rearrangement joins TRBV6-1 to TRBJ1-3, with a weak D call TRBD1 (5 bases). Trimming shortened V by 2 bases and J by 8 bases, and 19 bases separated the two germline ends. Germline CDR1 MNHNS, CDR2 SASEGT. This CDR3 comprises 16 residues. The CDR3 reads CASSEFNSRTGDTIYF. The CDR3, as DNA: TGTGCCAGCAGTGAATTTAACAGCCGCACGGGGGACACCATATATTTT.

There are a few counts of this clonotype. The chain uses TRBV4-1 and TRBJ2-1, with 8 positions matching TRBD2. The J segment lost 4 bases and the V segment lost 1 base, leaving 3 bases of the junction unmatched. The V gene's germline CDR1 is MGHRA and CDR2 YSYEKL. The CDR3 contains 15 residues. The CDR3 DNA is TGCGCCAGCAGCCAAGCACTAGCGGCTTACAATGAGCAGTTCTTC. Protein: CASSQALAAYNEQFF.

The chain links TRBV4-2 to TRBJ2-1; 11 bases are shared with TRBD2. J was trimmed by 6 bases and V by 1 base; bases with no gene match: 2. Germline V gene sequence: CDR1 LGHNA, CDR2 YNFKEQ. CDR3 length: 15 amino acids. CDR3 region: CASSQVSGGGNEQFF. The CDR3 bases are TGTGCCAGCAGCCAAGTTAGCGGGGGGGGCAATGAGCAGTTCTTC.

This clonotype was detected only a few times. The rearrangement links TRBV7-9 to TRBJ1-2; D gene ambiguous. CDR1 is SEHNR, CDR2 FQNEAQ, per germline (reference sequence). Trimming pared 5 bases from V and 8 bases from J, leaving 12 bases between. The length of the CDR3 is 12 residues. The CDR3 DNA is TGTGCCAGCAGCCCCTCGGGGTCGGGCTACACCTTC. It encodes CASSPSGSGYTF.

The J gene is TRBJ1-2, the V gene TRBV24-1, with no clear D. This CDR3 region has 12 residues. V was shortened by 1 base and J by 5 bases, with 4 bases between the two germline ends. Per the germline V gene, CDR1 is KGHDR and CDR2 is SFDVKD. CDR3 coding DNA: TGTGCCACCAGTGATTTCTCGTATGGCTACACCTTC. Encoded protein: CATSDFSYGYTF.

A word on this clonotype: One junction end disagrees with the germline gene, perhaps due to a read error. The chain carries TRBV12-3 or TRBV12-4 and TRBJ2-5; 8 bases match TRBD2. CDR3 size: 17 residues. This chain's CDR3 is CASSWGSGDEQGKTQHF. As DNA, the CDR3 is TGTGCCAGCAGTTGGGGTAGCGGGGATGAGCAGGGGAAGACCCAGCACTTC.

This clonotype was seen ten or more times. The rearrangement joins TRBV9 to TRBJ1-5; D is ambiguous. There are 13 residues in the CDR3. Germline V gene lookup returns CDR1 SGDLS and CDR2 YYNGEE. V lost 0 bases, J lost 1 base, and 2 bases lay in between. CDR3 coding DNA: TGTGCCAGCAGCGTAGGAAGCAATCAGCCCCAGCATTTT. Translated: CASSVGSNQPQHF.

In this sample, this clonotype turned up a few times. The J gene is TRBJ2-7, the V gene TRBV9; unclear D gene. V was cut by 4 bases and J by 2 bases, with 13 bases left in between. CDR1 and CDR2 from the germline V gene are SGDLS and YYNGEE. The CDR3 contains 14 residues. The CDR3 nucleotides read TGTGCCAGCAGCACCGGACCGAACGCCTACGAGCAGTACTTC. As protein: CASSTGPNAYEQYF.

This chain connects TRBV7-2 to TRBJ1-2, with D unresolved. CDR1 SGHTA and CDR2 FQGNSA come from the germline V gene. The CDR3 is 14 residues long. V was trimmed by 1 base and J by 8 bases, leaving 14 bases between them. CDR3 sequence reads: CASSLGPPGVGYTF. The DNA for the CDR3 is TGTGCCAGCAGCTTAGGTCCCCCCGGGGTCGGCTACACCTTC.

This clonotype occurred a few times. The chain recombines TRBV13 with TRBJ2-7, with 7 positions matching TRBD1. CDR3 length: 14 amino acids. Germline trimming cut 6 bases from V and 4 bases from J; bases unmatched to any gene: 9. The germline gives CDR1 PRHDT, CDR2 FYEKMQ (reference sequence). The CDR3 is CASSLGTAIYEQYF. The CDR3, as DNA: TGTGCCAGCAGTCTCGGGACAGCGATTTACGAGCAGTACTTC.

The table lists this clonotype with a few counts. The V and J genes are TRBV6-5 and TRBJ1-2; D ambiguous. CDR1 MNHEY and CDR2 SVGAGI come from the germline V gene. The CDR3 totals 13 residues. Trimming removed 2 bases at V and 4 bases at J, with 8 bases between. The chain's CDR3 is CASSYEWSYGYTF. The CDR3 nucleotides are TGTGCCAGCAGTTACGAATGGAGCTATGGCTACACCTTC.

This CDR3 reads CSANRGGTEAFF. CDR3 sequence (DNA): TGCAGTGCCAATCGGGGGGGCACTGAAGCTTTCTTT. The chain joins TRBV20-1 to TRBJ1-1; weak D call: TRBD1 (5 bases). In germline, CDR1 is DFQATT, CDR2 SNEGSKA (reference sequence). The germline V and J ends were trimmed by 6 bases and 4 bases, with 12 bases remaining between them. The CDR3 is 12 amino acids.